This T cell receptor (beta chain) originates from a study of spatial heterogeneity in lung cancer. Trimming cost V 3 bases and J 0 bases, with 11 bases left between them. Germline V gene data show CDR1 as SGHVS and CDR2 as FQNEAQ. The CDR3 totals 16 residues. Stated time point: sample taken at primary tumor resection. Unsorted whole RNA samples from tumor, nontumor lung or frozen PBMC were sequenced. This clonotype is a singleton in its sample. Because the library targeted alpha chains, this beta chain is an off-target read whose size means little. TCRdb fed the 5' RACE reads into MiXCR, producing one record per CDR3 protein. The sample contains about 3,300 distinct CDR3 sequences, around 32% of which appear only once.

The chain couples TRBV7-8 to TRBJ2-2; D perhaps matches TRBD2 (6 bases). The source of this sequence is a female donor with early-stage non-small cell lung cancer. Specimen: PBMCs, collected at surgery. The CDR3 nucleotides are TGTGCCAGCAGCTTCCCCCGGGACTCGAACACCGGGGAGCTGTTTTTT. Translated, it gives CASSFPRDSNTGELFF.